These T cell receptor beta chains were read from a single sample in a study of blood T cell repertoires in COVID-19. TCRdb's copy holds only in-frame clones and misses some; the assay was immunoSEQ multiplex PCR. Of some 170,000 clones in the sample, less than 90% are singletons; the top ten hold roughly 1.2%. The material sequenced was PBMCs or T cells enriched from blood (not recorded which). These receptors all stem from a human donor with acute COVID-19. The donor label of this sample is uncertain. Each CDR3 is given with its conserved first and last residue. A D gene is named only where the DNA matches it firmly. Clone size appears in some rows only: once, few, many, or a class for an expanded clone.

D gene,V gene,J gene,clone size,CDR3 DNA,CDR3 protein
NA,TRBV30,TRBJ1-6,NA,TGTGCCTGGAGTATTGACCGGAGCTCCTATAATTCACCCCTCCACTTT,CAWSIDRSSYNSPLHF
TRBD1,TRBV27,TRBJ2-7,NA,TGTGCCACCGTCGGGACAGGGACATACGAGCAGTACTTC,CATVGTGTYEQYF
NA,TRBV27,TRBJ1-4,NA,TGTGCCAGCAGTCCGGCGGGTGGTAATGAAAAACTGTTTTTT,CASSPAGGNEKLFF
NA,TRBV5-1,TRBJ2-7,NA,TGCGCCAGCAGCTTGGCGGCAGACCGACTCTACGAGCAGTACTTC,CASSLAADRLYEQYF
NA,TRBV5-8,TRBJ2-1,NA,TGTGCCAGCAGCCTGGAGGGGCAAAATGAGCAGTTCTTC,CASSLEGQNEQFF
TRBD1,TRBV7-9,TRBJ2-3,NA,TGTGCCAGCAGCCCCCGAGGGACAGCGCGGCAAGATACGCAGTATTTT,CASSPRGTARQDTQYF
NA,TRBV4-1,TRBJ1-1,NA,TGCGCCAGCAGCCAAGAGGGCAGGGTGAACACTGAAGCTTTCTTT,CASSQEGRVNTEAFF
NA,TRBV18,TRBJ2-1,NA,TGTGCCAGCTCACCACCTACAGGGGGGGATGAGCAGTTCTTC,CASSPPTGGDEQFF
NA,TRBV19,TRBJ1-1,NA,TGTGCCAGTAGTATTGGGCAGGGAATGAACACTGAAGCTTTCTTT,CASSIGQGMNTEAFF
NA,TRBV18,TRBJ1-3,NA,TGTGCCAGCTCACTTCGACAGGATTACTCTGGAAACACCATATATTTT,CASSLRQDYSGNTIYF
TRBD1,TRBV4-3,TRBJ1-6,NA,TGCGCCAGCAGCCAAGATATCTTGGGACAGCTAAATTCACCCCTCCACTTT,CASSQDILGQLNSPLHF
TRBD1,TRBV3-1/TRBV3-2,TRBJ1-1,NA,TGTGCCAGCAGCCCCGGACAGGGGGGGACTGAAGCTTTCTTT,CASSPGQGGTEAFF
NA,TRBV7-2,TRBJ2-5,NA,TGTGCCAGCAGCTTAGCGGGGAGGAGGGAGACCCAGTACTTC,CASSLAGRRETQYF
TRBD2,TRBV9,TRBJ2-1,NA,TGTGCCAGCAGCGGAGTGACTAGCGGGGTAAACAATGAGCAGTTCTTC,CASSGVTSGVNNEQFF
TRBD2,TRBV6-5,TRBJ2-2,NA,TGTGCCAGCAGTTCCCCGGGACTAGCGGTGACCGGGGAGCTGTTTTTT,CASSSPGLAVTGELFF
TRBD1,TRBV4-1,TRBJ2-7,NA,TGCGCCAGCAGCCAAGAACCCTTACTCAGGACAGGGGGTTCCTACGAGCAGTACTTC,CASSQEPLLRTGGSYEQYF
TRBD1,TRBV5-1,TRBJ2-3,once,TGCGCCAGCAGCTTGGCGTCCCCGGGACAGGGATTGACAGATACGCAGTATTTT,CASSLASPGQGLTDTQYF
NA,TRBV7-9,TRBJ1-1,NA,TGTGCCAACGAAAGGGGGGAAGCTTTCTTT,CANERGEAFF
TRBD2,TRBV5-5,TRBJ2-1,NA,TGTGCCAGCAGCTTACAAGCGGGGTCCTACAATGAGCAGTTCTTC,CASSLQAGSYNEQFF
NA,TRBV7-9,TRBJ2-6,NA,TGTGCCAGCAGCTTAGCTTCTCTGAGGGGGGCCAACGTCCTGACTTTC,CASSLASLRGANVLTF
TRBD1,TRBV10-3,TRBJ2-7,NA,TGTGCCACCCTACACCATGGGACAGGGTTTAACGAGCAGTACTTC,CATLHHGTGFNEQYF
NA,TRBV13,TRBJ1-3,NA,TGTGCCAGCAGCCCGGGGGTCGACTCTGGAAACACCATATATTTT,CASSPGVDSGNTIYF
NA,TRBV2,TRBJ1-3,NA,TGTGCCAGCAAACCGGGACTGGTCTCTGGAAACACCATATATTTT,CASKPGLVSGNTIYF
TRBD1,TRBV6-5,TRBJ1-2,once,TGTGCCAGCATCGGAGGACAGGGAGTCTATGGCTACACCTTC,CASIGGQGVYGYTF
NA,TRBV9,TRBJ2-7,NA,TGTGCCAGCAGCGTATCGACAGTTCCAACCTACGAGCAGTACTTC,CASSVSTVPTYEQYF
NA,TRBV28,TRBJ1-5,NA,TGTGCCAGCAACTCAGGGAAGCCCCAGCATTTT,CASNSGKPQHF
NA,TRBV6-2/TRBV6-3,TRBJ1-5,NA,TGTGCCAGCAGTTACTCGAGTTTGCAGCCCCAGCATTTT,CASSYSSLQPQHF
TRBD1,TRBV28,TRBJ2-5,NA,TGTGCCAGCAGTTTACCCTTTTACAGGGGTGGCAAGGAGACCCAGTACTTC,CASSLPFYRGGKETQYF
TRBD2,TRBV7-2,TRBJ2-1,NA,TGTGCCAGCAGCTTAGCGCCTAGCGGGGGGGCTTCCAATGAGCAGTTCTTC,CASSLAPSGGASNEQFF
NA,TRBV15,TRBJ2-7,few,TGTGCCACCAGCAGAGGGGCCCAACAACAGACGCAGTACTTC,CATSRGAQQQTQYF
TRBD2,TRBV13,TRBJ2-5,NA,TGTGCCAGCAGCTTAATCGGGGGGGCCGAGACCCAGTACTTC,CASSLIGGAETQYF
NA,TRBV27,TRBJ2-3,NA,TGTGCCAGCAGCCGTACCGGGGGAGATACGCAGTATTTT,CASSRTGGDTQYF
NA,TRBV3-1/TRBV3-2,TRBJ2-3,few,TGTGCCAGCAGCCCCCAGTTGTCAGCAGATACGCAGTATTTT,CASSPQLSADTQYF
TRBD1,TRBV27,TRBJ2-1,NA,TGTGCCAGCAGTTTGTCCACAGGGGGCCATGAGCAGTTCTTC,CASSLSTGGHEQFF
NA,TRBV30,TRBJ1-1,NA,TGTGCCTGGAGTATTGGCAACACTGAAGCTTTCTTT,CAWSIGNTEAFF
NA,TRBV4-3,TRBJ2-4,NA,TGCGCCAGCAGCCAAGAAGGGGTGGCCAAAAACATTCAGTACTTC,CASSQEGVAKNIQYF
TRBD1,TRBV27,TRBJ2-2,NA,TGTGCCAGCAGTTCCGGGACAGGGGGCTCCGGGGAGCTGTTTTTT,CASSSGTGGSGELFF
NA,TRBV7-8,TRBJ1-5,NA,TGTGCCAGCAGCTTAGCAGCTTATCAGCCCCAGCATTTT,CASSLAAYQPQHF
NA,TRBV7-9,TRBJ1-1,NA,TGTGCCAGCAGGTCAAGACAGGAGCCGAACACTGAAGCTTTCTTT,CASRSRQEPNTEAFF
NA,TRBV6-4,TRBJ2-1,NA,TGTGCCAGCAGTGACTCGGGGGCCGCTGAGCAGTTCTTC,CASSDSGAAEQFF